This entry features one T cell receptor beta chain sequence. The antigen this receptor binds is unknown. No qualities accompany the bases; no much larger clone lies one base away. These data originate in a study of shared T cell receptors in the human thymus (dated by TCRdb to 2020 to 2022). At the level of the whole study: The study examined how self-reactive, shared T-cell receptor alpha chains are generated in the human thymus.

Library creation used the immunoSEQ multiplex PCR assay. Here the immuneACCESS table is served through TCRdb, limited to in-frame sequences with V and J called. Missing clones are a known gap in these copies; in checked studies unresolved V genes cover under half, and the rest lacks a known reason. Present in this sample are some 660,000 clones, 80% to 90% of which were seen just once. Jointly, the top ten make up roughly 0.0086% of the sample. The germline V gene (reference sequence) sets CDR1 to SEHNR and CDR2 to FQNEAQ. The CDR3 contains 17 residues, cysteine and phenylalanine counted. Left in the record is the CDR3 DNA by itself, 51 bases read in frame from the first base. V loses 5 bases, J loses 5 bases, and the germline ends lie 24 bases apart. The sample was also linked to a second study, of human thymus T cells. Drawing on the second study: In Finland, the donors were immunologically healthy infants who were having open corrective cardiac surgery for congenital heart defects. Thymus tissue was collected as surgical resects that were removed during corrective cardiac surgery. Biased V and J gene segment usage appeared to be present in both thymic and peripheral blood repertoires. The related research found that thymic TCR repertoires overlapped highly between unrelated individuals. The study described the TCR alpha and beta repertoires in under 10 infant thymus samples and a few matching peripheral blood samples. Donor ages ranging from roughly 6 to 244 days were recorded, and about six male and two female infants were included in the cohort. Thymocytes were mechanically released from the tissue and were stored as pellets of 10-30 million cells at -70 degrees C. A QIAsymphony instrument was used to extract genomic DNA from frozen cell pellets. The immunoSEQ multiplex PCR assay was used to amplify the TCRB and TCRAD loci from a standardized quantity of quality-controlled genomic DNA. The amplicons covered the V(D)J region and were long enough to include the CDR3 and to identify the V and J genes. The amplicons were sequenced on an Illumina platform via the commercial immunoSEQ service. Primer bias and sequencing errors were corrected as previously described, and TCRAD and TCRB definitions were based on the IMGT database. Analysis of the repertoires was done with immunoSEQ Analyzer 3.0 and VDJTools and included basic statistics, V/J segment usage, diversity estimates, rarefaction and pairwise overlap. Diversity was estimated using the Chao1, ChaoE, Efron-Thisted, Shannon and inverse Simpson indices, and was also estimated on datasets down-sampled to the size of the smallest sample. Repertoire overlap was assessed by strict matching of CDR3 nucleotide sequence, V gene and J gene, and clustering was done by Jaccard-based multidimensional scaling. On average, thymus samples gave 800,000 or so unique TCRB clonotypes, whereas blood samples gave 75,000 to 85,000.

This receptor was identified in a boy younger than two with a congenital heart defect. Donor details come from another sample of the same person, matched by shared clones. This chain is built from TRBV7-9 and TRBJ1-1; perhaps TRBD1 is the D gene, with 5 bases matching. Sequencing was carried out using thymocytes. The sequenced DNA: TGTGCCAGCAGCGCACTTACCCTATCGACAGAAATAACTGAAGCTTTCTTT. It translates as CASSALTLSTEITEAFF.